This TCR beta chain was recovered during a study of molecular identifiers for immune sequencing clone quantification. The table lists this clonotype with a few counts. V dropped 3 bases and J dropped 6; count of bases not matched to a gene: 13. The germline gives CDR1 DFQATT, CDR2 SNEGSKA (reference sequence). This CDR3 is 17 amino acids long. TCRdb processed the PCR reads anew with MiXCR; each CDR3 protein has one entry. Counted here are approximately 54,000 distinct CDR3 sequences, approximately 25% occurring once; the ten biggest clones make up around 1.9%. The chain carries TRBV20-1 and TRBJ2-3, with 12 nucleotides matching TRBD2. The sample taken for sequencing was naive CD8+ T cells from blood, with Jurkat cell RNA spiked in. The subset denotes: FACS-sorted CD8+CD4-CCR7+CD45RA+ naive T cells. This receptor was identified in a human donor in good health. Some libraries in this study had Jurkat cell RNA spiked in. The CDR3 here is CSARETSGGPFVDTQYF. CDR3 DNA sequence: TGCAGTGCTAGGGAGACTAGCGGGGGTCCTTTTGTCGATACGCAGTATTTT.